This T cell receptor (beta chain) was recorded in a study of blood T cell repertoires in COVID-19. For the study at large: The samples span acute and convalescent COVID-19 from the United States, Italy and Spain. T cells, B-cell-depleted T cells, or PBMCs provided the cDNA or gDNA that served as material.

The germline V gene has CDR1 MRHNA and CDR2 SNTAGT. The V and J ends lost 6 bases and 6 bases, in that order; junction bases with no gene match: 2. This CDR3 is 13 amino acids long. Original processing notes: By means of reference gene primer amplification, nucleated cell counts were estimated. This table comes from immunoSEQ multiplex PCR, and its TCRdb copy is limited to in-frame clones, with some not included. The V and J calls and the clone size are those of that table, but D and trimming were determined from the DNA. Among fewer than 300,000 clones listed, approximately 89% were seen once. The gene calls are TRBV6-4 and TRBJ2-3; 11 bases are shared with TRBD1. Sequenced input: peripheral blood. The sequence was collected from a man aged 35-49 years who had recovered from COVID-19. The CDR3 DNA is TGTGCCAGCAGCCGGGACAGGGGGGATACGCAGTATTTT. Residues: CASSRDRGDTQYF.